This T cell receptor beta chain was recovered during a study of cytomegalovirus exposure and HLA in healthy donors. Study-level points and caveats: In a later analysis, productive TCRs from donors in an Asian-associated ancestry cluster reportedly carried fewer N-insertions than the cohort mean. Many donors carried some public TCRs, although rarity characterized most TCR sequences. The study carried out a later analysis of TCR beta sequences. It associated some 18,000 of them with specific HLA alleles at a false discovery rate of 0.05.

This clone has a single count. Its antigen remains unknown. The PCR made use of 60 Vbeta and 13 Jbeta primers. Original analysis: Some 11 million of the roughly 80 million unique TCR beta chains counted in a later analysis were shared. TCRdb's table, derived via immunoSEQ multiplex PCR, lists solely in-frame clones and lacks some. V and J calls and clone size come straight from that table; D and trimming were deduced from the DNA. The sample yields over 85,000 clones, more than 65% seen once. The CDR3 loop spans 15 amino acids. Germline loops: CDR1 MGHDK, CDR2 SYGVNS. With V trimmed by 6 bases and J by 0 bases, 5 bases remained unmatched.

The TCR sequence derives from a man aged 25 to 45 in good health and CMV-seropositive. The chain uses TRBV25-1 and TRBJ2-3; 8 bases match TRBD1. The sequencing input was PBMCs. The CDR3 spells CASSGTGISTDTQYF. The CDR3 DNA follows: TGTGCCAGCAGCGGGACAGGAATTAGCACAGATACGCAGTATTTT. The full variable domain, rest sourced from reference TRBV25-1 and TRBJ2-3, is EADIYQTPRYLVIGTGKKITLECSQTMGHDKMYWYQQDPGMELHLIHYSYGVNSTEKGDLSSESTVSRIRTEHFPLTLESARPSHTSQYLCASSGTGISTDTQYFGPGTRLTVL.